These 27 T cell receptor beta chains were all obtained from the same sample, sequenced in a study of CD8 T cells in ankylosing spondylitis. MiXCR, applied by TCRdb to the 5' RACE reads, yields one record per CDR3 protein. This table holds about 36,000 distinct CDR3 sequences, 9.5% to 11% found once. The specimen sequenced was synovial fluid, either unsorted or a sorted T cell fraction (not recorded which). The receptors originated from a male donor with ankylosing spondylitis.

This clonotype was seen many times. The CDR3 DNA follows: TGTGCCAGCAGCTTAAATTCAGGGGCGCGCAATCAGCCCCAGCATTTT. Protein sequence: CASSLNSGARNQPQHF. The chain recombines TRBV7-4 with TRBJ1-5; a possible D gene is TRBD1 (6 bases). This CDR3 is built from 16 residues. The V gene's germline CDR1 is SGHVT and CDR2 SQSDAQ. V was shortened by 2 bases and J by 2 bases, with 13 bases between the two germline ends.

The table lists this clonotype with many counts. J is TRBJ2-7 and V is TRBV5-6, with 7 bases aligning to TRBD2. The CDR3 sequence is 14 residues long. From germline, CDR1 is SGHDT and CDR2 YYEEEE. The V gene end was trimmed by 3 bases and the J gene end by 3 bases; junction bases not matched to a gene: 6. CDR3 in amino acids: CASSSGLSGYEQYF. Written as DNA, the CDR3 is TGTGCCAGCAGCTCGGGACTATCGGGCTACGAGCAGTACTTC. Full variable domain (rest looked up from reference TRBV5-6 and TRBJ2-7): DAGVTQSPTHLIKTRGQQVTLRCSPKSGHDTVSWYQQALGQGPQFIFQYYEEEERQRGNFPDRFSGHQFPNYSSELNVNALLLGDSALYLCASSSGLSGYEQYFGPGTRLTVT.

This clonotype was detected ten times or more. V gene TRBV14 combines with J gene TRBJ2-3; 10 bases are a match to TRBD2. The CDR3 has 18 residues. Trimming removed 0 bases from V and 0 bases from J; junction bases left unmatched: 6. Germline CDR1 and CDR2: SGHDN and FVKESK. CDR3 region: CASSQEEVSGRSTDTQYF. The CDR3 DNA reads TGTGCCAGCAGCCAAGAGGAAGTTAGCGGGAGGAGCACAGATACGCAGTATTTT.

This rearrangement joins TRBV3-1 to TRBJ2-6; either TRBD1 or TRBD2 may fit D (5 bases each). The CDR3 is made up of 15 amino acids. The V end lost 4 bases, the J end lost 1 base, and 8 bases lay between the germline ends. The V gene's germline CDR1 is LGHDT and CDR2 YNNKEL (reference sequence). In nucleotides, the CDR3 is TGTGCCAGCAGCCTGGGGGAGTCTGGGGCCAACGTCCTGACTTTC. It codes for CASSLGESGANVLTF.

In its sample, this clonotype was seen many times. This sequence joins TRBV15 and TRBJ2-7, with 10 bases fitting TRBD1. The CDR3 sequence is 14 residues long. Unmatched junction bases numbered 3, after V lost 3 bases and J lost 4 bases. Germline V gene sequence: CDR1 LNHNV, CDR2 YYDKDF (reference sequence). CDR3 DNA sequence: TGTGCCACCAGCAGTGGACAGGGGGAGTACGAGCAGTACTTC. It codes for CATSSGQGEYEQYF.

On this clonotype: A single base separates this from a much larger clone, so it may be a read error. The rearrangement links TRBV10-3 to TRBJ2-2, with D perhaps TRBD1 (5 bases). This CDR3 comprises 17 residues. Germline CDR1 ENHRY, CDR2 SYGVKD. CDR3 residues: CAICDFGRAGNTGELFF. For the CDR3, the DNA is TGTGCCATCTGTGACTTCGGCAGGGCAGGGAACACCGGGGAGCTGTTTTTT.

This chain connects TRBV15 to TRBJ1-1; D is unclear. The CDR3 has 16 amino acids. Germline V CDR1 and CDR2: LNHNV, YYDKDF (reference sequence). The germline V and J ends were trimmed by 1 base and 1 base, with 13 bases remaining between them. The CDR3 region has the DNA TGTGCCACCAGCAGAGGGGTAACGGATTCGAACACTGAAGCTTTCTTT. Its translation: CATSRGVTDSNTEAFF.

Only a few counts were recorded for this clonotype. The chain has TRBV9 and TRBJ2-6, with a weak D call TRBD2 (5 bases). The CDR3 consists of 18 residues. Trimming cost V 0 bases and J 1 base, with 14 bases left between them. Germline CDR1 reads SGDLS; CDR2 reads YYNGEE. CDR3 DNA: TGTGCCAGCAGCGTAGTCGGAGGCCTCCTATCTGGGGCCAACGTCCTGACTTTC. Translation: CASSVVGGLLSGANVLTF.

This clonotype occurred a few times. V is TRBV28 and J is TRBJ1-2; D uncertain. The germline V and J ends were trimmed by 1 base and 4 bases, with 13 bases remaining between them. In germline, CDR1 is MDHEN, CDR2 SYDVKM. This CDR3 is 15 amino acids long. The CDR3 coding sequence is TGTGCCAGCAGTTTATCATTGGGCCAGCTCTATGGCTACACCTTC. It translates to CASSLSLGQLYGYTF.

This clonotype has at least ten counts. V is TRBV7-2 and J is TRBJ2-7; 8 bases match TRBD1. J lost 5 bases, V lost 1 base, and 4 bases had no gene match. CDR1 is SGHTA and CDR2 is FQGNSA in the germline V gene. The CDR3 loop spans 14 amino acids. The CDR3 DNA is TGTGCCAGCAGCTTAGGGACAGGGTGGAACGAGCAGTACTTC. This encodes CASSLGTGWNEQYF.

The rearrangement links TRBV12-3 or TRBV12-4 to TRBJ2-6, with D unclear. This CDR3 region has 16 residues. With 3 bases removed from V and 4 bases from J, the gap between germline ends came to 13 bases. CDR3 in amino acids: CASSLWRVAGANVLTF. CDR3 in DNA: TGTGCCAGCAGTTTGTGGCGCGTGGCCGGGGCCAACGTCCTGACTTTC.

The V call is TRBV20-1, the J call TRBJ2-7; D is perhaps TRBD1 (7 bases). This CDR3 is 14 amino acids long. The germline V and J ends were trimmed by 3 bases and 1 base, with 13 bases remaining between them. Per germline, CDR1 DFQATT and CDR2 SNEGSKA (reference sequence). CDR3 DNA: TGCAGTGCTAGCGGGGGCAGGGGGTCCTACGAGCAGTACTTC. This encodes CSASGGRGSYEQYF.

This clonotype appeared a few times. As the CDR3 is not closed by the conserved phenylalanine or tryptophan, this likely results from a read error. The limits of the CDR3 on the DNA are not certain, so only TCRdb's listed CDR3 is given. The chain recombines TRBV7-9 with TRBJ2-7; whether TRBD1, the table's D call, matches the DNA was not checked. The CDR3 comprises 11 residues, both ends counted. CDR1 and CDR2 (germline): SEHNR, FQNEAQ (reference sequence). The CDR3 is CASSLRGPATL.

This chain connects TRBV5-1 to TRBJ2-5; 10 bases line up with TRBD1. There are 16 residues in the CDR3. The germline V gene encodes CDR1 SGHRS and CDR2 YFSETQ. V lost 1 base to trimming and J lost 5 bases; unmatched junction nucleotides: 8. Here the CDR3 reads CASSLSTGGAWETQYF. DNA for the CDR3: TGCGCCAGCAGCTTGTCGACAGGGGGCGCGTGGGAGACCCAGTACTTC.

The CDR3 loop reads CASSLVGIRGTEAFF. The CDR3, as DNA: TGTGCCAGCAGCTTAGTCGGGATTCGGGGCACTGAAGCTTTCTTT. The rearrangement links TRBV7-2 to TRBJ1-1; the D is unclear. CDR1 SGHTA and CDR2 FQGNSA come from the germline V gene. The CDR3 covers 15 residues. The V end was cut by 1 base, the J end by 4 bases, with 13 bases between.

This clonotype was counted many times. The chain is built from TRBV28 and TRBJ2-5; 16 nucleotides agree with TRBD2. The V gene's germline CDR1 is MDHEN and CDR2 SYDVKM. Trimming at V came to 5 bases and at J to 5 bases, leaving 17 bases not matched to a gene. There are 20 residues in the CDR3. The CDR3 spells CASSPSGTSGRVGGLETQYF. CDR3 bases: TGTGCCAGCAGTCCTTCCGGGACTAGCGGGAGGGTGGGAGGTCTGGAGACCCAGTACTTC. The whole variable domain, remainder taken from reference TRBV28 and TRBJ2-5, is DVKVTQSSRYLVKRTGEKVFLECVQDMDHENMFWYRQDPGLGLRLIYFSYDVKMKEKGDIPEGYSVSREKKERFSLILESASTNQTSMYLCASSPSGTSGRVGGLETQYFGPGTRLLVL.

This clonotype came up many times. The chain recombines TRBV12-3 or TRBV12-4 with TRBJ2-3; D remains unclear. CDR3 length: 15 residues. V lost 4 bases, J lost 0 bases, and 11 bases lay in between. The CDR3 loop reads CASSSGSASTDTQYF. DNA for the CDR3: TGTGCCAGCAGTTCTGGGTCAGCTAGCACAGATACGCAGTATTTT.

This clonotype was counted only a few times. The V gene is TRBV12-3 or TRBV12-4, the J gene TRBJ2-2; D perhaps matches TRBD2 (6 bases). CDR3 size: 16 residues. The ends were cut back, 3 bases at V and 6 bases at J, with 17 bases in the middle. CDR3: CASSLLPAGNAGELFF. CDR3 nucleotide sequence: TGTGCCAGCAGTTTGCTGCCAGCGGGTAATGCCGGGGAGCTGTTTTTT.

CDR3 DNA sequence: TGTGCCAGCAGTACCTCTCAACCGGGACGGACTAGCTACGAGCAGTACTTC. Translating it yields CASSTSQPGRTSYEQYF. The genes are TRBV27 and TRBJ2-7, with 7 bases that match TRBD2. The CDR3 sequence is 17 residues long. The V gene end was trimmed by 5 bases and the J gene end by 3 bases; junction bases not matched to a gene: 16. CDR1 is MNHEY, CDR2 SMNVEV, per germline (reference sequence).

This clonotype turned up a few times. This chain links TRBV7-2 with TRBJ2-7; 12 bases align to TRBD1. CDR1 is SGHTA, CDR2 FQGNSA, per germline. This CDR3 is 14 amino acids long. Trimming cost V 5 bases and J 7 bases; bases outside gene matches: 6. CDR3 amino acids: CASSPGTGGREQYF. CDR3 DNA sequence: TGTGCCAGCAGCCCAGGGACAGGGGGCCGGGAGCAGTACTTC.

This chain connects TRBV11-1 to TRBJ2-2, with TRBD2 matching over 14 bases. This CDR3 spans 21 amino acids. The germline CDR1 and CDR2 sequences are SGHAT and FQDESV (reference sequence). J was trimmed by 3 bases and V by 4 bases; bases with no gene match: 16. CDR3 nucleotide sequence: TGTGCCAGCAGCTCCCGTAAAGGACTAGCGGGAGGCCCGGGCGACACCGGGGAGCTGTTTTTT. It encodes CASSSRKGLAGGPGDTGELFF.

The J gene is TRBJ2-7, the V gene TRBV27, with 8 bases fitting TRBD1. Germline loops: CDR1 MNHEY, CDR2 SMNVEV (reference sequence). The CDR3 covers 14 residues. The trim removed 7 bases at V and 0 bases at J, leaving 5 bases unmatched. In DNA form, the CDR3 reads TGTGCCAGCAAGCGCAGGGGGCCCTCCTACGAGCAGTACTTC. It is translated as CASKRRGPSYEQYF.

This clonotype has ten or more counts. This chain connects TRBV20-1 to TRBJ2-7, with 14 bases fitting TRBD2. With V trimmed by 3 bases and J by 0 bases, 1 base remained unmatched. This CDR3 contains 15 residues. Germline V lookup: CDR1 DFQATT, CDR2 SNEGSKA (reference sequence). In DNA form, the CDR3 reads TGCAGTGCTAGGGGACTAGCGGGGGACTCCTACGAGCAGTACTTC. Translation: CSARGLAGDSYEQYF.

In DNA, the CDR3 is TGTGCCAGCAGTTCGCACGGGGGACTAGCCTACGAGCAGTACTTC. Its translation: CASSSHGGLAYEQYF. The V call is TRBV28, the J call TRBJ2-7, with 8 bases that match TRBD2. V gave up 4 bases and J gave up 2 bases; unmatched junction bases: 7. Germline CDR1 MDHEN, CDR2 SYDVKM. The CDR3 is 15 residues long.

This rearrangement joins TRBV25-1 to TRBJ2-5; tentative D call: TRBD2 (5 bases). The CDR3 totals 15 residues. Germline V gene sequence: CDR1 MGHDK, CDR2 SYGVNS. V was shortened by 6 bases and J by 3 bases, with 17 bases between the two germline ends. CDR3 nucleotides: TGTGCCAGCAGATCCGGGGTAGCTTGGAAAGAGACCCAGTACTTC. Its translation: CASRSGVAWKETQYF.

This clonotype was seen repeatedly, ten times or more. The V gene is TRBV7-3, the J gene TRBJ2-7; maybe TRBD1 (6 bases). The germline V gene has CDR1 SGHTA and CDR2 FQGTGA. This CDR3 is 13 amino acids long. V was pared by 5 bases and J by 3 bases, with 11 bases between. CDR3 protein: CASSTGQNYEQYF. The CDR3 region has the DNA TGTGCCAGCAGCACCGGACAGAACTACGAGCAGTACTTC.

This chain uses TRBV28 with TRBJ1-2, with D maybe TRBD1 (5 bases). V was trimmed by 2 bases and J by 7 bases, leaving 14 bases between them. This CDR3 has 14 amino acids. The V gene's germline CDR1 is MDHEN and CDR2 SYDVKM. Here the CDR3 DNA reads TGTGCCAGCAGTTTACCCAGGGCCGGGTTTGGCTACACCTTC. Its protein is CASSLPRAGFGYTF.